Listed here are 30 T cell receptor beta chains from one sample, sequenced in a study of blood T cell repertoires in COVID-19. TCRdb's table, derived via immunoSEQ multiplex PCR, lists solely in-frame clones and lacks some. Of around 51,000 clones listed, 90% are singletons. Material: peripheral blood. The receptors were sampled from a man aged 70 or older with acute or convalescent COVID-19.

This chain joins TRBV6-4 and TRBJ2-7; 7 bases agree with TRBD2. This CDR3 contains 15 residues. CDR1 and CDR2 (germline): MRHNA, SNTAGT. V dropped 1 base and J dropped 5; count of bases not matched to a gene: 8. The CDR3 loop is CASSDFGRGCDEQYF. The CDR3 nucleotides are TGTGCCAGCAGTGACTTTGGGAGGGGATGCGACGAGCAGTACTTC.

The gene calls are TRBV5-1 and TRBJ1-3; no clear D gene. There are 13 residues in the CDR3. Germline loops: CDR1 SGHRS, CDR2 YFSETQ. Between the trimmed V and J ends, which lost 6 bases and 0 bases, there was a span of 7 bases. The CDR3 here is CASNSGSGNTIYF. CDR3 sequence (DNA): TGCGCCAGCAACTCGGGCTCTGGAAACACCATATATTTT.

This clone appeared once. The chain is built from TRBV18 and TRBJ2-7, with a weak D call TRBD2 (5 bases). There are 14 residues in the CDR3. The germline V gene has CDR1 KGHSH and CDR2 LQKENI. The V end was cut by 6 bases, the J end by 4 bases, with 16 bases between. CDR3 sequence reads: CASSRVDEGYEQYF. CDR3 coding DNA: TGTGCCAGCTCTCGAGTCGACGAGGGATACGAGCAGTACTTC.

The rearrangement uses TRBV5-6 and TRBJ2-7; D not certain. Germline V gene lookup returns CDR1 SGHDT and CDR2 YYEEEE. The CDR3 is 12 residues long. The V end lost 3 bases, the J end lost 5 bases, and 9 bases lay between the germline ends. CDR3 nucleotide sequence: TGTGCCAGCAGCTCTGACTTGAACGAGCAGTACTTC. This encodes CASSSDLNEQYF.

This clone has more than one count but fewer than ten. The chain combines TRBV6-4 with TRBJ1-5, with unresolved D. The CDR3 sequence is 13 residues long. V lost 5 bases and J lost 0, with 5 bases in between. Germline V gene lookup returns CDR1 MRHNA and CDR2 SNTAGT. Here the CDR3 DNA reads TGTGCCAGCAGTTCAAATAGCAATCAGCCCCAGCATTTT. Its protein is CASSSNSNQPQHF.

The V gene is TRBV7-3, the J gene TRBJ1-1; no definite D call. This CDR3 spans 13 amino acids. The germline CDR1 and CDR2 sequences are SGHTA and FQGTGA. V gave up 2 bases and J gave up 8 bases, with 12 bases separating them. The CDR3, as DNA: TGTGCCAGCAGCTTAGGGCCAGAAGAGGAAGCTTTCTTT. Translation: CASSLGPEEEAFF.

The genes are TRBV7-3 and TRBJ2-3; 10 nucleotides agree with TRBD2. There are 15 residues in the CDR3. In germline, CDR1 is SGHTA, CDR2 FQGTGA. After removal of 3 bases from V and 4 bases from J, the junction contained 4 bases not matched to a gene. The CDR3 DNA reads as TGTGCCAGCAGCTTTAGCGGGGGGCAAGCAGATACGCAGTATTTT. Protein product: CASSFSGGQADTQYF.

The CDR3 DNA reads TGTGCCAGCTCACGCGGGACAGACTACGAGCAGTACTTC. Translation: CASSRGTDYEQYF. V usage is TRBV18 and J usage is TRBJ2-7; possible D gene TRBD1, 7 bases. Per germline, CDR1 KGHSH and CDR2 LQKENI. Trimming took off 4 bases at V and 3 bases at J, with 10 bases between the two ends. The CDR3 is 13 residues long.

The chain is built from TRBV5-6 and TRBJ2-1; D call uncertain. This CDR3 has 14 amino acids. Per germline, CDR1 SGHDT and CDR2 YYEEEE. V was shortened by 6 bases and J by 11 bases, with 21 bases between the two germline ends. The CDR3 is CASTTRVVVHQQFF. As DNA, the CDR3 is TGTGCCAGCACCACCCGAGTTGTTGTTCACCAGCAGTTCTTC.

The CDR3 protein is CASSEEVPLADRDTEAFF. Here the CDR3 DNA reads TGTGCCAGCAGTGAAGAAGTTCCACTCGCCGACAGGGACACTGAAGCTTTCTTT. This chain connects TRBV2 to TRBJ1-1; 7 positions agree with TRBD1. Unmatched junction bases numbered 14, after V lost 1 base and J lost 3 bases. The CDR3 is made up of 18 amino acids. Germline V gene sequence: CDR1 SNHLY, CDR2 FYNNEI.

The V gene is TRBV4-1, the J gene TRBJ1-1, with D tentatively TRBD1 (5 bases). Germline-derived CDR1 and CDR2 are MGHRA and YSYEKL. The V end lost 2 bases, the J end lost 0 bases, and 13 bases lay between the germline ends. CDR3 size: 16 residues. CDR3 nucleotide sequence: TGCGCCAGCAGCCAATCCAGGGTAGGGATGAACACTGAAGCTTTCTTT. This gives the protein CASSQSRVGMNTEAFF.

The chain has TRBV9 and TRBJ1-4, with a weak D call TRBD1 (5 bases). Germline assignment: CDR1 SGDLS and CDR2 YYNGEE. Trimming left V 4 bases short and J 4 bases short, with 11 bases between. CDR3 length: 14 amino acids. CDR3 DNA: TGTGCCAGCAGCAAAGGGGCTGTTAATGAAAAACTGTTTTTT. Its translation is CASSKGAVNEKLFF.

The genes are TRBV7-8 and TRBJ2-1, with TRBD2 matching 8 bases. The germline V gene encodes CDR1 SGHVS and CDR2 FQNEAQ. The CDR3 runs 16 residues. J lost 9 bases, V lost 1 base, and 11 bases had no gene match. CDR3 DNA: TGTGCCAGCAGCTTAGGCGGGACTAGGGGATGGGGTGAGCAGTTCTTC. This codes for CASSLGGTRGWGEQFF.

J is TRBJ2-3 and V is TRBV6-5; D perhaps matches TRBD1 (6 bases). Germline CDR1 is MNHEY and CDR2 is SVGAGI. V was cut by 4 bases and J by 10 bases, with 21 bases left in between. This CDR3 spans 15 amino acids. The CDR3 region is CASSSQGNVRGAQYF. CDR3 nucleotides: TGTGCCAGCAGTTCACAGGGTAACGTTAGAGGCGCGCAGTATTTT.

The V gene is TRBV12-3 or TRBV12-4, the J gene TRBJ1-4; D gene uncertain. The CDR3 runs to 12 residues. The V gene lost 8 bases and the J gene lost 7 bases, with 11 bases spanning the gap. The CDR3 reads CASRGDIEKLFF. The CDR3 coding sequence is TGTGCCAGCCGGGGAGACATTGAAAAACTGTTTTTT.

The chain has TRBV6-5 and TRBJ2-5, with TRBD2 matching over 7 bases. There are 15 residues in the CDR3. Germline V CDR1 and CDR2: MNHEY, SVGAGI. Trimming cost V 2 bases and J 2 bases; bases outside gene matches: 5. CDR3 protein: CASSYERGIQETQYF. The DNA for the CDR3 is TGTGCCAGCAGTTACGAGCGGGGAATTCAAGAGACCCAGTACTTC.

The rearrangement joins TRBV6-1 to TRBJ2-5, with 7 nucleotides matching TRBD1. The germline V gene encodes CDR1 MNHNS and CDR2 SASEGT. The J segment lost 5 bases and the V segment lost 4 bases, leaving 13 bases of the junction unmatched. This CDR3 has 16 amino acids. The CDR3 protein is CASSVTPDRRSETQYF. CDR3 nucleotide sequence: TGTGCCAGCAGTGTTACACCGGACAGGCGTTCGGAGACCCAGTACTTC.

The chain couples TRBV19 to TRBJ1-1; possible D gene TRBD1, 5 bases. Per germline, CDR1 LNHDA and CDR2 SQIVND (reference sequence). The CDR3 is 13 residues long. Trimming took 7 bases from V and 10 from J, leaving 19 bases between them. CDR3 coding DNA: TGTGCCAGTACCATTGAAGGGGCAGCCTCAGCTTTCTTT. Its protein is CASTIEGAASAFF. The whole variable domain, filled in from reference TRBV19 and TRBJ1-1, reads DGGITQSPKYLFRKEGQNVTLSCEQNLNHDAMYWYRQDPGQGLRLIYYSQIVNDFQKGDIAEGYSVSREKKESFPLTVTSAQKNPTAFYLCASTIEGAASAFFGQGTRLTVV.

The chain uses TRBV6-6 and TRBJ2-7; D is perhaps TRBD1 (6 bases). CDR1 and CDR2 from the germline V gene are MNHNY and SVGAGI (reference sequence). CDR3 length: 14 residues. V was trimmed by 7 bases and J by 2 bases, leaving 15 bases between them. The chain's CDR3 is CASMRTGIAYEQYF. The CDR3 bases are TGTGCCAGCATGAGAACAGGGATCGCCTACGAGCAGTACTTC.

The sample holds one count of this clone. The CDR3 coding sequence is TGTGCCAGCAGCTTACCGCGCGGGGTGGGGAATGAGCAGTTCTTC. This codes for CASSLPRGVGNEQFF. This sequence joins TRBV7-9 and TRBJ2-1, with D maybe TRBD2 (6 bases). CDR3 length: 15 amino acids. CDR1 and CDR2 from the germline V gene are SEHNR and FQNEAQ (reference sequence). The V and J ends lost 2 bases and 7 bases respectively, with 15 bases between them.

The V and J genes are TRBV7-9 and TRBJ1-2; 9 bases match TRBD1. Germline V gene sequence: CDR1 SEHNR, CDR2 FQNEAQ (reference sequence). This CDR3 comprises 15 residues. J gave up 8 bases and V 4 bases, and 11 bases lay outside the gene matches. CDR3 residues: CASSYGTGSFSGYTF. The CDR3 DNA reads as TGTGCCAGCAGCTACGGGACAGGGAGCTTCTCGGGCTACACCTTC.

The CDR3 DNA follows: TGTGCCAGCCGTGGCGGGTGGGCGGCCTCTTCCTCTGGAAACACCATATATTTT. Translated, it gives CASRGGWAASSSGNTIYF. This sequence joins TRBV2 and TRBJ1-3; D gene ambiguous. The CDR3 length is 18 residues. Trimming cost V 8 bases and J 0 bases, with 23 bases left between them. Germline CDR1 reads SNHLY; CDR2 reads FYNNEI. The complete variable domain, with remaining parts taken from reference TRBV2 and TRBJ1-3, reads EPEVTQTPSHQVTQMGQEVILRCVPISNHLYFYWYRQILGQKVEFLVSFYNNEISEKSEIFDDQFSVERPDGSNFTLKIRSTKLEDSAMYFCASRGGWAASSSGNTIYFGEGSWLTVV.

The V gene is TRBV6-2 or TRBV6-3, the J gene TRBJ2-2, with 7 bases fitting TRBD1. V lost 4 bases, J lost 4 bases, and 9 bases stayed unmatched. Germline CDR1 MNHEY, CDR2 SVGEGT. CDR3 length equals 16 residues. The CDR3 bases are TGTGCCAGCAGTTTTTCCCGGGACAGACCCACCGGGGAGCTGTTTTTT. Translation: CASSFSRDRPTGELFF.

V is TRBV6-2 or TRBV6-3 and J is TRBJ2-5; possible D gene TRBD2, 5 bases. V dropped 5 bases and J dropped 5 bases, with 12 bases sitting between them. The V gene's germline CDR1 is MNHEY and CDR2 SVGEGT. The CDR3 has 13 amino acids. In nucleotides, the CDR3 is TGTGCCAGCAGTCCCGGACTGCCTGAGACCCAGTACTTC. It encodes CASSPGLPETQYF.

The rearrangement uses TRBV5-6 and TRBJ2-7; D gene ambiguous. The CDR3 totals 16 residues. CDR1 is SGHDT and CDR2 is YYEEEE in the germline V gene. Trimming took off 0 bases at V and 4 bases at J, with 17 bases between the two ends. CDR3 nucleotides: TGTGCCAGCAGCTTGGGGTCGACATCGTACTTATACGAGCAGTACTTC. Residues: CASSLGSTSYLYEQYF.

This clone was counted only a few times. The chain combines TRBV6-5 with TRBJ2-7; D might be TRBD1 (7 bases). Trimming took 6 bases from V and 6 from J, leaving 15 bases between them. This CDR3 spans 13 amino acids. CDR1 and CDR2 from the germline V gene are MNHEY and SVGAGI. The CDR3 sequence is CASRRDRTGEQYF. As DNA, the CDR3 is TGTGCCAGCAGGCGGGACAGAACCGGCGAGCAGTACTTC.

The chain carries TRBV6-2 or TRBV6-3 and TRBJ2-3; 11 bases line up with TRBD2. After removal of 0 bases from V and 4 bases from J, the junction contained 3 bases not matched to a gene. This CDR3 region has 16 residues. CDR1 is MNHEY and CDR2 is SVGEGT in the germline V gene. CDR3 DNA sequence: TGTGCCAGCAGTTACTCGGGTAGCGGGGGGGCAGATACGCAGTATTTT. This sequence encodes CASSYSGSGGADTQYF.

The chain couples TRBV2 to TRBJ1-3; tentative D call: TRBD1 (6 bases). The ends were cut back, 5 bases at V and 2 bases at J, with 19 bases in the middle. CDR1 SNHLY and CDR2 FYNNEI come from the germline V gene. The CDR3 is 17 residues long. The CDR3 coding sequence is TGTGCCAGCAGTTCGCCACAGGGTAGTGTGGCTGGAAACACCATATATTTT. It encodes CASSSPQGSVAGNTIYF.

The CDR3 DNA sequence: TGTGCCAGCAGCTTAGATGAACTGACCTACGAGCAGTACTTC. This codes for CASSLDELTYEQYF. The chain uses TRBV7-9 and TRBJ2-7; D remains ambiguous. The CDR3 is 14 amino acids. The germline V gene has CDR1 SEHNR and CDR2 FQNEAQ (reference sequence). Trimming cost V 1 base and J 2 bases, with 9 bases left between them.

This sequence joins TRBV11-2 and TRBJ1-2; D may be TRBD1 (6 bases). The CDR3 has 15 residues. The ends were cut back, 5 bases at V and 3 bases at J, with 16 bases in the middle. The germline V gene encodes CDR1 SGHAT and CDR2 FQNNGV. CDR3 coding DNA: TGTGCCAGCAGCCTTCCAGGGGTTTTACACTATGGCTACACCTTC. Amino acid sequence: CASSLPGVLHYGYTF.